This T cell receptor (beta chain) is drawn from a study of breast tumors, draining lymph nodes, adjacent tissues. Study-level findings and limits: Compared with lymph nodes, tumors were less diverse; compared with nontumor tissue, more. Tumor and nontumor repertoires were significantly more similar in luminal-like than in basal-like breast cancer. Data only fit, rather than demonstrated, lymph node origin of most tumor T cells.

TCRdb reprocessed the multiplex PCR reads with MiXCR, giving one entry per CDR3 protein. Of about 14,000 distinct CDR3 sequences listed, roughly 50% are singletons. As regards this clonotype: Its specificity is not known.

The CDR3 extends over 13 amino acids. Trimming at V came to 6 bases and at J to 2 bases, leaving 4 bases not matched to a gene. This chain joins TRBV12-3 or TRBV12-4 and TRBJ2-7; 7 positions match TRBD1. Sequenced: tumor-adjacent breast tissue. This sequence originates from a female donor with breast cancer. Some clones in this sample may be carry-over from other donors' samples. CDR3 region: CASRKGQTYEQYF. CDR3 bases: TGTGCCAGCAGGAAGGGACAGACCTACGAGCAGTACTTC.